Following are 15 T cell receptor beta chains from one sample sequenced in a study of T cell responses to AZD1222 COVID-19 vaccine. Sequenced by immunoSEQ multiplex PCR; TCRdb stores in-frame clones only, minus some. Of roughly 86,000 clones listed, 75% to 90% are singletons. The sequencing here drew on peripheral blood, taken 28 days after the second AZD1222 dose. These receptors originate from an adult who received the AZD1222 COVID-19 vaccine.

This chain joins TRBV2 and TRBJ1-1, with D perhaps matching TRBD1 (6 bases). The CDR3 loop spans 13 amino acids. Per the germline V gene, CDR1 is SNHLY and CDR2 is FYNNEI. Between the trimmed V and J ends, which lost 8 bases and 5 bases, there was a span of 15 bases. The chain's CDR3 is CASGRDRFTEAFF. CDR3 coding DNA: TGTGCCAGCGGAAGAGACAGGTTTACTGAAGCTTTCTTT.

The chain combines TRBV6-1 with TRBJ1-5; D unclear. Trimming removed 1 base at V and 9 bases at J, with 7 bases between. There are 12 residues in the CDR3. CDR1 is MNHNS and CDR2 is SASEGT in the germline V gene. CDR3 coding DNA: TGTGCCAGCAGTGAAGGCCTGGGGCCCCAGCATTTT. This codes for CASSEGLGPQHF.

V and J are TRBV7-9 and TRBJ1-1; 7 nucleotides align to TRBD1. Germline V gene lookup returns CDR1 SEHNR and CDR2 FQNEAQ (reference sequence). J was trimmed by 4 bases and V by 0 bases; bases with no gene match: 11. There are 17 residues in the CDR3. The CDR3 loop reads CASSLAEGRGWGTEAFF. CDR3 DNA: TGTGCCAGCAGCTTAGCAGAGGGCAGGGGGTGGGGCACTGAAGCTTTCTTT.

The CDR3 reads CASSQITGGIIYEQYF. The CDR3 region has the DNA TGTGCCAGCAGCCAAATTACAGGGGGCATTATCTACGAGCAGTACTTC. This chain connects TRBV5-6 to TRBJ2-7, with 9 bases aligning to TRBD1. Losses at the gene ends were 4 bases for V and 3 bases for J; bases not matched to a gene: 11. The CDR3 has 16 residues. The germline CDR1 and CDR2 sequences are SGHDT and YYEEEE. Drawing the rest from reference TRBV5-6 and TRBJ2-7, the complete variable domain is DAGVTQSPTHLIKTRGQQVTLRCSPKSGHDTVSWYQQALGQGPQFIFQYYEEEERQRGNFPDRFSGHQFPNYSSELNVNALLLGDSALYLCASSQITGGIIYEQYFGPGTRLTVT.

Only one count was recorded for this clone. The V and J genes are TRBV2 and TRBJ1-2; 7 nucleotides align to TRBD1. This CDR3 comprises 14 residues. Looked up from germline, CDR1 is SNHLY and CDR2 is FYNNEI. V lost 4 bases and J lost 4; bases outside the gene matches: 6. DNA of the CDR3: TGTGCCAGCAGTGGGGGGACAGAGACCTATGGCTACACCTTC. It codes for CASSGGTETYGYTF.

V usage is TRBV9 and J usage is TRBJ1-1; D might be TRBD1 (5 bases). Trimming pared 4 bases from V and 8 bases from J, leaving 12 bases between. The CDR3 length is 12 residues. Germline CDR1 and CDR2: SGDLS and YYNGEE. CDR3 sequence: CASSPDTGEAFF. CDR3 nucleotide sequence: TGTGCCAGCAGCCCGGACACAGGAGAAGCTTTCTTT.

Written as DNA, the CDR3 is TGTGCCAGCAGCCGCCGCCCCGGAGATACTAGCGGGGGGGCGGTCGGTGAGCAGTTCTTC. This codes for CASSRRPGDTSGGAVGEQFF. The V call is TRBV4-2, the J call TRBJ2-1; 13 bases are shared with TRBD2. This CDR3 contains 20 residues. Germline loops: CDR1 LGHNA, CDR2 YNFKEQ. The V and J ends lost 4 bases and 9 bases, in that order; junction bases with no gene match: 21.

The rearrangement links TRBV12-3 or TRBV12-4 to TRBJ1-1; D call uncertain. The V end was cut by 0 bases, the J end by 1 base, with 3 bases between. This CDR3 is 13 amino acids long. This CDR3 is CASSLAGNTEAFF. DNA for the CDR3: TGTGCCAGCAGTTTAGCCGGGAACACTGAAGCTTTCTTT.

J is TRBJ1-6 and V is TRBV6-1; maybe TRBD1 (5 bases). Germline V CDR1 and CDR2: MNHNS, SASEGT. V was pared by 4 bases and J by 8 bases, with 18 bases between. CDR3 size: 16 residues. CDR3 in DNA: TGTGCCAGCAGTGGGACTCCTTCAGGGATGGATTCACCCCTCCACTTT. Translated: CASSGTPSGMDSPLHF.

V gene TRBV6-1 combines with J gene TRBJ1-3; possibly TRBD1 for D (6 bases). This CDR3 comprises 16 residues. Germline V CDR1 and CDR2: MNHNS, SASEGT. Deletions cut 4 bases from V and 1 base from J, with 14 bases between. CDR3 loop: CASSGFQGPSGNTIYF. In DNA form, the CDR3 reads TGTGCCAGCAGTGGATTTCAGGGGCCGTCTGGAAACACCATATATTTT.

In DNA form, the CDR3 reads TGTGCCAGCAGCGGCATCACTGAAGCTTTCTTT. The encoded protein is CASSGITEAFF. The chain recombines TRBV7-2 with TRBJ1-1; D gene unclear. This CDR3 has 11 residues. Germline assignment: CDR1 SGHTA and CDR2 FQGNSA. V lost 5 bases and J lost 4, with 5 bases in between.

This clone was counted a single time. The chain joins TRBV19 to TRBJ2-3; D unresolved. The germline V gene has CDR1 LNHDA and CDR2 SQIVND (reference sequence). The V end lost 7 bases, the J end lost 3 bases, and 17 bases lay between the germline ends. This CDR3 is built from 15 residues. CDR3 sequence reads: CASKWNNRGTDTQYF. The DNA for the CDR3 is TGTGCCAGTAAGTGGAACAACCGAGGAACAGATACGCAGTATTTT.

The chain combines TRBV2 with TRBJ2-1; 7 bases are shared with TRBD2. Per germline, CDR1 SNHLY and CDR2 FYNNEI. The CDR3 contains 15 residues. After removal of 8 bases from V and 2 bases from J, the junction contained 9 bases not matched to a gene. Here the CDR3 DNA reads TGTGCCAGCGTAGGACTAGTCCAAGCCTACAATGAGCAGTTCTTC. Amino acids: CASVGLVQAYNEQFF.

This chain connects TRBV28 to TRBJ2-7, with 8 bases matching TRBD2. CDR3 length: 16 residues. Trimming took 5 bases from V and 2 from J; bases not matched to a gene: 11. Per the germline V gene, CDR1 is MDHEN and CDR2 is SYDVKM. The CDR3 region is CASSNPSTSATYEQYF. CDR3 nucleotides: TGTGCCAGCAGTAACCCCTCGACTAGCGCAACCTACGAGCAGTACTTC.

This rearrangement joins TRBV5-8 to TRBJ1-1; no clear D. The germline gives CDR1 SGHTS, CDR2 YDEGEE. The CDR3 has 14 amino acids. V was shortened by 0 bases and J by 5 bases, with 11 bases between the two germline ends. CDR3 sequence reads: CASSLDGVWTEAFF. The CDR3 nucleotides read TGTGCCAGCAGCTTGGACGGGGTGTGGACTGAAGCTTTCTTT.